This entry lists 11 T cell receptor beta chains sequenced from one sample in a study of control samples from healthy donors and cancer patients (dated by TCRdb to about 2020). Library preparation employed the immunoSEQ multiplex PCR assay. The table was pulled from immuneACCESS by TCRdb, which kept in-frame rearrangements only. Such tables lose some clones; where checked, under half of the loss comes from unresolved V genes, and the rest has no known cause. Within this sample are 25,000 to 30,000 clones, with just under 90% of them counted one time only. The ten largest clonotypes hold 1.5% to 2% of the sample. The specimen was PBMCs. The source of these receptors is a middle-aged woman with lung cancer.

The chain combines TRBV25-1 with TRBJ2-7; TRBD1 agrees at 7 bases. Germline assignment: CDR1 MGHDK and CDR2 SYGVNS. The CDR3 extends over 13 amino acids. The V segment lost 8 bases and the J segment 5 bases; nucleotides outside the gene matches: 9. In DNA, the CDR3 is TGTGCCAGCGCCCGACAGGGCAGCGACGAGCAGTACTTC. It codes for CASARQGSDEQYF.

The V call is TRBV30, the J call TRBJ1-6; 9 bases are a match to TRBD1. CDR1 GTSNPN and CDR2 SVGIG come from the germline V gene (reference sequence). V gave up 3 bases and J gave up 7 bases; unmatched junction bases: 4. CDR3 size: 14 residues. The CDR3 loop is CAWSPGTGNSPLHF. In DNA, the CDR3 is TGTGCCTGGAGCCCCGGGACAGGGAATTCACCCCTCCACTTT.

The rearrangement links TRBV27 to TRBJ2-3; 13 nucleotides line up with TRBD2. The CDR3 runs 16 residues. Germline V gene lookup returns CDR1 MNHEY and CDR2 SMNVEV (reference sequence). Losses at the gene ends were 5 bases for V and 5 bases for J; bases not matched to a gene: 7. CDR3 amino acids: CASSPRLAGGGDTQYF. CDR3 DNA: TGTGCCAGCAGTCCCAGACTAGCGGGGGGAGGAGATACGCAGTATTTT.

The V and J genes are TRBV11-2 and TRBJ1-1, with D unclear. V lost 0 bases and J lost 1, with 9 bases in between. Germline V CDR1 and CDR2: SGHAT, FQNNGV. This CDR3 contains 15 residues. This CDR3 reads CASSLDYGRNTEAFF. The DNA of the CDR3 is TGTGCCAGCAGCTTAGATTACGGCAGGAACACTGAAGCTTTCTTT.

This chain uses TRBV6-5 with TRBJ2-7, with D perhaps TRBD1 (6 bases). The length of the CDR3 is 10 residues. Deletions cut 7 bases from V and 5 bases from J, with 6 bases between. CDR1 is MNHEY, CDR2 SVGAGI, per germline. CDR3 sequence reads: CASTGDEQYF. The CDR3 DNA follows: TGTGCCAGCACAGGGGACGAGCAGTACTTC.

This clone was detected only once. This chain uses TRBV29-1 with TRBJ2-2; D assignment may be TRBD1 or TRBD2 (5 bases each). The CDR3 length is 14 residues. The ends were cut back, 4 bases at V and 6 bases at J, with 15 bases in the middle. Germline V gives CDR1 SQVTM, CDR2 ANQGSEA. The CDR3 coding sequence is TGCAGCGTTGGTGGGGCCGGAGGAGCCGGGGAGCTGTTTTTT. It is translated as CSVGGAGGAGELFF.

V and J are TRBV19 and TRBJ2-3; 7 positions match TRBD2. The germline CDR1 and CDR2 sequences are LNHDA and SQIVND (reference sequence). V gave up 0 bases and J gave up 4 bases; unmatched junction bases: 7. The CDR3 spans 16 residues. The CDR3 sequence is CASSIDGGGSADTQYF. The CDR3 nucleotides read TGTGCCAGTAGTATAGATGGGGGGGGGAGCGCAGATACGCAGTATTTT.

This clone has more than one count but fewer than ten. The CDR3 DNA reads TGTGCCAGCAGCTTTGGGCAGGGCACATTCAATCAGCCCCAGCATTTT. Translation: CASSFGQGTFNQPQHF. The chain combines TRBV5-6 with TRBJ1-5, with a possible D match to TRBD1 (5 bases). The CDR3 is 16 residues long. The germline CDR1 and CDR2 sequences are SGHDT and YYEEEE. Between the trimmed V and J ends, which lost 2 bases and 3 bases, there was a span of 15 bases.

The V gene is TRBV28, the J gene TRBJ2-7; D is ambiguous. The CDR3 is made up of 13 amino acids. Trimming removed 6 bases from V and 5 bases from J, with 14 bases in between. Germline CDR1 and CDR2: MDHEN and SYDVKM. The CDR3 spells CASSHVQRNEQYF. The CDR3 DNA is TGTGCCAGCAGCCACGTGCAGCGCAACGAGCAGTACTTC. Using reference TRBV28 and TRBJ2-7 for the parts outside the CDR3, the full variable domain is DVKVTQSSRYLVKRTGEKVFLECVQDMDHENMFWYRQDPGLGLRLIYFSYDVKMKEKGDIPEGYSVSREKKERFSLILESASTNQTSMYLCASSHVQRNEQYFGPGTRLTVT.

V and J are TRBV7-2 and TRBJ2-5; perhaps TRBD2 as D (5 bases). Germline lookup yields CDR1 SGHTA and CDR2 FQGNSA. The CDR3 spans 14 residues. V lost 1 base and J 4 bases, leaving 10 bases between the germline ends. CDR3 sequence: CASSLGASSETQYF. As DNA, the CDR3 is TGTGCCAGCAGCTTAGGTGCTAGCTCAGAGACCCAGTACTTC. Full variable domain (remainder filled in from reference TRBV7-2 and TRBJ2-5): GAGVSQSPSNKVTEKGKDVELRCDPISGHTALYWYRQSLGQGLEFLIYFQGNSAPDKSGLPSDRFSAERTGGSVSTLTIQRTQQEDSAVYLCASSLGASSETQYFGPGTRLLVL.

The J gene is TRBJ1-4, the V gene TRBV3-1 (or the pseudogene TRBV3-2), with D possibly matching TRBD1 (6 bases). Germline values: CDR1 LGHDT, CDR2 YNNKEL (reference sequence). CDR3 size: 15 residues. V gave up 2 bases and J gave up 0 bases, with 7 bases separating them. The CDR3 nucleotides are TGTGCCAGCAGCCAACAGGGGTCAACTAATGAAAAACTGTTTTTT. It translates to CASSQQGSTNEKLFF.